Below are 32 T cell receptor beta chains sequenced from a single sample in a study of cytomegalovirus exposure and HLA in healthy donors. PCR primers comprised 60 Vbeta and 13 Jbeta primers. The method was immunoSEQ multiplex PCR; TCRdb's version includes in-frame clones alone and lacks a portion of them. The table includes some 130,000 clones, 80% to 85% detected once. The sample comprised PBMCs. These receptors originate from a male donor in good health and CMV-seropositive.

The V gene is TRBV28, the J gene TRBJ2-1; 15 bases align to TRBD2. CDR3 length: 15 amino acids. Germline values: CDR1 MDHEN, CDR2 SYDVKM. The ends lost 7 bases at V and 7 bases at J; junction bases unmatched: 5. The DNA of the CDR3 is TGTGCCAGCATCCTCGGACTAGCGGGAGGGAATGAGCAGTTCTTC. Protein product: CASILGLAGGNEQFF.

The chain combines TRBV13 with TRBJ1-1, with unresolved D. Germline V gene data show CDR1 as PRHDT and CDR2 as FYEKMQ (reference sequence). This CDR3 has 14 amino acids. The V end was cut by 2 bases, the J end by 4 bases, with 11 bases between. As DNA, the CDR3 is TGTGCCAGCAGCTTACCGACCGCGGGCACTGAAGCTTTCTTT. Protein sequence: CASSLPTAGTEAFF.

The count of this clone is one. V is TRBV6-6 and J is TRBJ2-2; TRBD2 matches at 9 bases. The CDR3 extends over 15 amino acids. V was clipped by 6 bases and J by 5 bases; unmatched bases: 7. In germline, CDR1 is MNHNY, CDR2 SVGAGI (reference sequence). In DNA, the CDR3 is TGTGCCAGCAGAAGGACTAGCGAAGCTACCGGGGAGCTGTTTTTT. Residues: CASRRTSEATGELFF.

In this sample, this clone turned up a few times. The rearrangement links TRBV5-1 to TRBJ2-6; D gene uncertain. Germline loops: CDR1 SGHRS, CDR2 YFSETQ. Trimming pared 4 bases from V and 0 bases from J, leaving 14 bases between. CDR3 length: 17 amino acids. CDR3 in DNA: TGCGCCAGCAGCCCGATGGTACAGAGCTCTGGGGCCAACGTCCTGACTTTC. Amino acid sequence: CASSPMVQSSGANVLTF.

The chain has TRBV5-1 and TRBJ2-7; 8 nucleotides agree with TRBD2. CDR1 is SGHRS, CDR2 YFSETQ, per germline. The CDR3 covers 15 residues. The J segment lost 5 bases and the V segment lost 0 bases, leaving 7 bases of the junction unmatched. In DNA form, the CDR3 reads TGCGCCAGCAGCTTGGGCTTCGGGGGGGAAAACGAGCAGTACTTC. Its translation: CASSLGFGGENEQYF.

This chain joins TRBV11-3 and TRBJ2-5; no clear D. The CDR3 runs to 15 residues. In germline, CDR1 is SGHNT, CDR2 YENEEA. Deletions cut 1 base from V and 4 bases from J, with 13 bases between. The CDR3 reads CASSLGLAKGETQYF. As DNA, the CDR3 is TGTGCCAGCAGCTTAGGCTTAGCTAAAGGAGAGACCCAGTACTTC.

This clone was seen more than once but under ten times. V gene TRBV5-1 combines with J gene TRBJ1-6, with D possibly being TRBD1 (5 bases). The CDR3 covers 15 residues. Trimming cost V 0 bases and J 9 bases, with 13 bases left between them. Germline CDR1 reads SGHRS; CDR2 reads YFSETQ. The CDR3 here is CASSLGQVGGSPLHF. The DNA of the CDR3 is TGCGCCAGCAGCTTGGGGCAGGTCGGGGGTTCACCCCTCCACTTT.

DNA of the CDR3: TGTGCCTGGAGTGTGGCCCTAGCGGGGTTCTACGAGCAGTACTTC. Protein: CAWSVALAGFYEQYF. The V and J genes are TRBV30 and TRBJ2-7, with 9 bases matching TRBD2. Losses at the gene ends were 0 bases for V and 3 bases for J; bases not matched to a gene: 6. Germline values: CDR1 GTSNPN, CDR2 SVGIG (reference sequence). This CDR3 has 15 amino acids.

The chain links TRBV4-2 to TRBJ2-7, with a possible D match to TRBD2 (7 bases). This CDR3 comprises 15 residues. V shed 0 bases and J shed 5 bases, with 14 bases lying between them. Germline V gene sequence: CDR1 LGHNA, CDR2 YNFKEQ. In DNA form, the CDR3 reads TGTGCCAGCAGCCAAGAACAGGGAGGGGTCCACGAGCAGTACTTC. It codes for CASSQEQGGVHEQYF.

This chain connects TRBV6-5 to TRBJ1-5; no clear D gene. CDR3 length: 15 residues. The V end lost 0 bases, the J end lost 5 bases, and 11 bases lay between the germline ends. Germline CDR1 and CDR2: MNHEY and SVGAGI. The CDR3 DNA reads TGTGCCAGCAGTTACTCTGGGGTAGCGGATCAGCCCCAGCATTTT. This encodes CASSYSGVADQPQHF.

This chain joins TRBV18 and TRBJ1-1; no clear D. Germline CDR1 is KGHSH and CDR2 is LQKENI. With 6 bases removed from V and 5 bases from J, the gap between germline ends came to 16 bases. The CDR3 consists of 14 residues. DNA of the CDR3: TGTGCCAGCTCGCCGTTGGGAGATTCGACTGAAGCTTTCTTT. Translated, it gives CASSPLGDSTEAFF.

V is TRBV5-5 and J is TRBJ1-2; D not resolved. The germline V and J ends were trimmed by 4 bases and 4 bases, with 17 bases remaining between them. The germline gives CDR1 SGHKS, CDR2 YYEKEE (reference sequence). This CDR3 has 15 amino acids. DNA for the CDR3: TGTGCCAGCAGCCCTATCGTCGGGGAGTTCTATGGCTACACCTTC. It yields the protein CASSPIVGEFYGYTF.

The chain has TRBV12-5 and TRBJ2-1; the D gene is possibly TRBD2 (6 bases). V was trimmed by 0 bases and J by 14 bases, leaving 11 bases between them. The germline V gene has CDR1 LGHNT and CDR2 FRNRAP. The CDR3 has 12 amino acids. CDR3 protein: CASGLVIWEEFF. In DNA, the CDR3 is TGTGCTAGTGGTTTGGTCATTTGGGAGGAGTTCTTC.

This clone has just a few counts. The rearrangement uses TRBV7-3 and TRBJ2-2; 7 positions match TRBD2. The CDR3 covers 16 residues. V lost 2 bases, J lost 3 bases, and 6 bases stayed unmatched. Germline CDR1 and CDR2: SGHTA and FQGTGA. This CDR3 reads CASSLASGLYTGELFF. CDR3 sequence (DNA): TGTGCCAGCAGCTTAGCTAGCGGACTCTACACCGGGGAGCTGTTTTTT. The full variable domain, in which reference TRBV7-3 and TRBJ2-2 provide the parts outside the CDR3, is GAGVSQTPSNKVTEKGKYVELRCDPISGHTALYWYRQSLGQGPEFLIYFQGTGAADDSGLPNDRFFAVRPEGSVSTLKIQRTERGDSAVYLCASSLASGLYTGELFFGEGSRLTVL.

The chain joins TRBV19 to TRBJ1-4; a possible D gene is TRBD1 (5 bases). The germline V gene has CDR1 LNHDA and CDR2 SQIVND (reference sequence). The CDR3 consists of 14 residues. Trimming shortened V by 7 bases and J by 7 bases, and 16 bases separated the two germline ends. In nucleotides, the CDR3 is TGTGCCAGTACCAATCTGGCCGGGGGTGAAAAACTGTTTTTT. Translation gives CASTNLAGGEKLFF.

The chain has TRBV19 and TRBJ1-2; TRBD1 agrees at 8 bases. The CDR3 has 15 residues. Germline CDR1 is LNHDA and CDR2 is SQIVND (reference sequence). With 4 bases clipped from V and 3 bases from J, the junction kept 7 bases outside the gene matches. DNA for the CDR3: TGTGCCAGTAGTACCCAAGGACAGGGACACTATGGCTACACCTTC. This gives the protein CASSTQGQGHYGYTF.

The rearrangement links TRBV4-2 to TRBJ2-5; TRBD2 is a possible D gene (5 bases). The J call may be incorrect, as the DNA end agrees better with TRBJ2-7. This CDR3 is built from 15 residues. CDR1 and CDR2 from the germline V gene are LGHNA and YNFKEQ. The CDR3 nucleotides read TGTGCCAGCAGCCAAGAGGGAGCCGGCTCCTACGAGCAGTACTTC. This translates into CASSQEGAGSYEQYF.

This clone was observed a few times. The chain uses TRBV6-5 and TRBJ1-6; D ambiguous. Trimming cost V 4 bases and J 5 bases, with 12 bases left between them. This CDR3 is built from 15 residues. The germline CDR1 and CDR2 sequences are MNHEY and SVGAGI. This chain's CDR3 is CASSCALTDNSPLHF. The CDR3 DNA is TGTGCCAGCAGTTGCGCGCTCACCGATAATTCACCCCTCCACTTT.

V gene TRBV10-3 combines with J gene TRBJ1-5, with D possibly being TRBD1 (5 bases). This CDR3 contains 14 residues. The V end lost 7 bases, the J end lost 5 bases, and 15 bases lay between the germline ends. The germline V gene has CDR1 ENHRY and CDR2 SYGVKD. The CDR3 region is CAINGQGRDQPQHF. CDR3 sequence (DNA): TGTGCCATCAATGGCCAGGGTAGGGATCAGCCCCAGCATTTT.

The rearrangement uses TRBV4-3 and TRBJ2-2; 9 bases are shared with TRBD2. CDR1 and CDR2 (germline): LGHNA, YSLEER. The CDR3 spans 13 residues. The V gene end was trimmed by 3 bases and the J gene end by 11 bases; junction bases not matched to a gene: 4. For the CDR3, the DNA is TGCGCCAGCAGCCAGGCGCGGGGGGGCGAGCTGTTTTTT. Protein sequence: CASSQARGGELFF.

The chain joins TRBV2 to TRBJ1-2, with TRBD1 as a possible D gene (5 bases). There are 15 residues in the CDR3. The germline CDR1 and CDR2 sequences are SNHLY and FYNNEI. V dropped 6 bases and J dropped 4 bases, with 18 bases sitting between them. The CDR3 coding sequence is TGTGCCAGCAGCCGGGACTCGGGGACGGCCTATGGCTACACCTTC. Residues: CASSRDSGTAYGYTF.

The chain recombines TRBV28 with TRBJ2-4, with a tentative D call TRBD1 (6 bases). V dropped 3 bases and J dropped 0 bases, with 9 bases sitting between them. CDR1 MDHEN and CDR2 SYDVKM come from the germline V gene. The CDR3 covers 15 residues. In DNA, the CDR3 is TGTGCCAGCAGTTTCAGGGGATTAGCCAAAAACATTCAGTACTTC. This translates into CASSFRGLAKNIQYF. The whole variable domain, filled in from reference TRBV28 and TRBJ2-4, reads DVKVTQSSRYLVKRTGEKVFLECVQDMDHENMFWYRQDPGLGLRLIYFSYDVKMKEKGDIPEGYSVSREKKERFSLILESASTNQTSMYLCASSFRGLAKNIQYFGAGTRLSVL.

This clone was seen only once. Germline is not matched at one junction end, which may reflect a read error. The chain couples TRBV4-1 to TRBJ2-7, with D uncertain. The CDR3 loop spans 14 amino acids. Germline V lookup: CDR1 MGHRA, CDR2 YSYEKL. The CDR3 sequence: CASSQDMTLGEQSF. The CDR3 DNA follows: TGCGCCAGCAGCCAAGATATGACACTGGGCGAGCAGTCCTTC.

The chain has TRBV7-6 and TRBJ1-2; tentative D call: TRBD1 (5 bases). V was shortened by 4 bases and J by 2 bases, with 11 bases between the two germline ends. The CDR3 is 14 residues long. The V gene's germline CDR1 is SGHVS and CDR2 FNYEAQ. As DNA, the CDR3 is TGTGCCAGCAGCTCAGGGTTAGGGAACTATGGCTACACCTTC. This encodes CASSSGLGNYGYTF.

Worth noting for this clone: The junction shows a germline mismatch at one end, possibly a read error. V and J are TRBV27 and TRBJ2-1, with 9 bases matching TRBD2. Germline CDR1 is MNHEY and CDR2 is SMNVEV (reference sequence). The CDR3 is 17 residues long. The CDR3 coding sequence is TGTGCCAGCAGTCTATCTAGCGGGGTAAACCCCTACAATGAGCAGTTCTTC. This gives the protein CASSLSSGVNPYNEQFF.

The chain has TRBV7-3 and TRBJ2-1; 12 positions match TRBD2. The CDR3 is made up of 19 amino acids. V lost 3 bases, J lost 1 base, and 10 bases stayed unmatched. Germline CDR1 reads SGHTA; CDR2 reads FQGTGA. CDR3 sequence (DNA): TGTGCCAGCAGCTTCGGGCTAGCGGGAGGGCCTAGGTCCTACAATGAGCAGTTCTTC. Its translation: CASSFGLAGGPRSYNEQFF.

This CDR3 reads CASSPTGNTEAFF. The CDR3 nucleotides are TGTGCCAGCAGTCCAACAGGGAACACTGAAGCTTTCTTT. V usage is TRBV6-4 and J usage is TRBJ1-1; the D gene is possibly TRBD1 (5 bases). V gave up 5 bases and J gave up 1 base, with 8 bases separating them. Germline V lookup: CDR1 MRHNA, CDR2 SNTAGT. The CDR3 covers 13 residues.

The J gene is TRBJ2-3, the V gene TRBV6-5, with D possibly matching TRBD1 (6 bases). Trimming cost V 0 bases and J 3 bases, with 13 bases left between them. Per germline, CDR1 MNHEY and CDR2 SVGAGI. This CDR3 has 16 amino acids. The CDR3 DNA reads TGTGCCAGCAGTTACTCGACAGGCCCGGGGACAGATACGCAGTATTTT. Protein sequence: CASSYSTGPGTDTQYF.

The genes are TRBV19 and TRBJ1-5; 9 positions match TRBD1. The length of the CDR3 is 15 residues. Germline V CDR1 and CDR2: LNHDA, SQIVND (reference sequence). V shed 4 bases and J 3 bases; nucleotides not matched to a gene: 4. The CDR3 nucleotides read TGTGCCAGTAGTACCGGGACAGGGATCAATCAGCCCCAGCATTTT. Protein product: CASSTGTGINQPQHF.

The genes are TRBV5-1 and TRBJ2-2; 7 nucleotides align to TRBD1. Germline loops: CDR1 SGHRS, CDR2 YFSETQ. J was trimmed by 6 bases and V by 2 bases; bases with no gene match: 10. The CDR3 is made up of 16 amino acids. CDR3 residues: CASSLNSGTVPGELFF. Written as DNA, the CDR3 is TGCGCCAGCAGCTTAAATTCCGGGACAGTCCCCGGGGAGCTGTTTTTT.

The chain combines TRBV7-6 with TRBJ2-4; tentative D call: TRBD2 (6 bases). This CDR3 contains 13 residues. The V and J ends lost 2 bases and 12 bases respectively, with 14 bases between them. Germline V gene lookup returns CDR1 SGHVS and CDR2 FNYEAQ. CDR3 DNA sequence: TGTGCCAGCAGCTTATCCCCAGGAGGGTCTCAGTACTTC. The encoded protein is CASSLSPGGSQYF.

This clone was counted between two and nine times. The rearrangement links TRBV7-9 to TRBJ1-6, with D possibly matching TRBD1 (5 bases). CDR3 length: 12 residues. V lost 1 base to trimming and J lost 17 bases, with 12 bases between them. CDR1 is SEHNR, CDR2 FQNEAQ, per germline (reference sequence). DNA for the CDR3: TGTGCCAGCAGCTTAGGTCCAGGGCACTTCCACTTT. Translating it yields CASSLGPGHFHF.